These 11 T cell receptor beta chains share one sample of origin, sequenced in a study of tumor-infiltrating lymphocytes in primary liver carcinoma. Total RNA amounting to about 520 ng was the source from which TCR beta cDNA was made with a constant-region primer. For TCR beta, libraries were produced by three nested multiplex PCR rounds using slightly modified ARM-PCR. It was with TRBV1-TRBV30 forward primers and a C-beta reverse primer that the first two PCR rounds were run, at around 11 cycles each. TCRdb processed the multiplex PCR reads anew with MiXCR; each CDR3 protein has one entry. The sample lists roughly 53,000 distinct CDR3 sequences, over 70% occurring once. Both RNA and DNA were isolated together from around 20-30 mg of bulk tissue that had not been sorted. Material for sequencing was liver tumor tissue from sampling region 2. This sample's subset: tumor region T2, inferior pole. Receptors originate from a middle-aged man with primary liver carcinoma and hepatitis B virus infection.

This chain links TRBV12-3 or TRBV12-4 with TRBJ2-7; 7 positions match TRBD2. The CDR3 consists of 14 residues. V was clipped by 4 bases and J by 6 bases; unmatched bases: 9. The CDR3 region has the DNA TGTGCCAGCAGTTCTGGGACTATCTCCAGCGAGCAGTACTTC. It yields the protein CASSSGTISSEQYF.

On this clonotype itself: The germline gene is not matched at one end of the junction; a read error may be the cause. V usage is TRBV7-9 and J usage is TRBJ2-3; D is perhaps TRBD1 (5 bases). From germline, CDR1 is SEHNR and CDR2 FQNEAQ (reference sequence). This CDR3 is 14 amino acids long. CDR3: CPSSLNRMPDTQYF. The CDR3 DNA sequence: TGTCCCAGCAGCTTGAACAGGATGCCAGATACGCAGTATTTT.

This clonotype was seen ten or more times. A read error is possible here, since a much larger clone lies one base away. The gene calls are TRBV7-8 and TRBJ2-7, with a possible D match to TRBD2 (6 bases). This CDR3 has 15 amino acids. The germline V gene has CDR1 SGHVS and CDR2 FQNEAQ. V was cut by 5 bases and J by 0 bases, with 14 bases left in between. The CDR3 sequence: CASSLDSGNSYEQYF. The CDR3 DNA is TGTGCCAGCAGCCTCGATAGCGGTAACTCCTACGAGCAGTACTTC.

Remarks on this clonotype: Its ends do not fully match the called genes, so a read error is possible. The chain couples TRBV29-1 to TRBJ1-1; no clear D gene. The CDR3 has 10 amino acids. Looked up from germline, CDR1 is SQVTM and CDR2 is ANQGSEA. CDR3 nucleotide sequence: TGCAGCGTCCTCGGCACTGATGCTTTCTTT. It translates to CSVLGTDAFF.

With respect to this clonotype: A clone one base away is much larger, so this may be a read error. The gene calls are TRBV28 and TRBJ2-3, with 9 bases aligning to TRBD1. CDR1 and CDR2 (germline): MDHEN, SYDVKM. V shed 7 bases and J 7 bases; nucleotides not matched to a gene: 15. The CDR3 runs to 16 residues. The CDR3 spells CASTISLGTGTNTQYF. The CDR3 DNA reads as TGTGCCAGCACCATCAGCCTCGGGACAGGGACAAATACGCAGTATTTT.

Points on this clonotype: Relative to the germline gene, one junction end is altered; a read error may explain this. As DNA, the CDR3 is TGTGCCAGCAGTTTATTCCAGGGGCCCTCTGGAAAGACCATATGTTTT. It specifies CASSLFQGPSGKTICF. This chain joins TRBV28 and TRBJ1-3, with a tentative D call TRBD1 (6 bases). Germline CDR1 reads MDHEN; CDR2 reads SYDVKM. CDR3 length: 16 residues.

Comment on this clonotype: A much larger clone differs by one base, so this may be a read error. The chain employs TRBV30 and TRBJ1-1; maybe TRBD1 (6 bases). The CDR3 consists of 12 residues. CDR1 GTSNPN and CDR2 SVGIG come from the germline V gene (reference sequence). CDR3 in DNA: TGTGCCTGGACTCTAAGGGACACTGAAGTTTTCTTT. Protein sequence: CAWTLRDTEVFF.

This clonotype was counted once. V and J are TRBV28 and TRBJ1-3; D ambiguous. The CDR3 runs to 15 residues. V was pared by 3 bases and J by 0 bases, with 9 bases between. The germline CDR1 and CDR2 sequences are MDHEN and SYDVKM. As DNA, the CDR3 is TGTGCCAGCAGTTTCACAGTTCGCTCTGGAAACACCATATATTTT. Translation gives CASSFTVRSGNTIYF.

Remarks on this clonotype: The conserved phenylalanine or tryptophan is not found at the CDR3 terminus, so this likely reflects a read error. The chain couples TRBV11-2 to TRBJ1-1; D is unresolved. V dropped 3 bases and J dropped 6 bases, with 20 bases sitting between them. Germline-derived CDR1 and CDR2 are SGHAT and FQNNGV. The CDR3 totals 16 residues. The CDR3 protein is CASSFDLGRRVAEAFS. The CDR3 nucleotides read TGTGCCAGCAGCTTCGATTTGGGCCGTAGAGTCGCTGAAGCTTTCTCT.

By share, this clonotype counts as medium-sized. The CDR3: CASSQGGGRGTEAFF. The CDR3 DNA reads TGTGCCAGCAGTCAAGGGGGGGGAAGGGGCACTGAAGCTTTCTTT. The chain has TRBV7-8 and TRBJ1-1, with D tentatively TRBD1 (6 bases). V was clipped by 6 bases and J by 4 bases, with 18 bases between them. Per germline, CDR1 SGHVS and CDR2 FQNEAQ. There are 15 residues in the CDR3.

V usage is TRBV23-1 and J usage is TRBJ2-2; either TRBD1 or TRBD2 may supply D (5 bases each). TRBV23-1 is designated an ORF whose function remains uncertain. Deletions cut 7 bases from V and 5 bases from J, with 23 bases between. This CDR3 comprises 17 residues. This chain's CDR3 is CASIQNPIGGPTGELFF. CDR3 bases: TGCGCCAGCATCCAGAACCCTATTGGGGGTCCGACCGGGGAGCTGTTTTTT.